These 25 T cell receptor beta chains were all obtained from the same sample, sequenced in a study of cytomegalovirus exposure and HLA in healthy donors. The PCR made use of 60 Vbeta and 13 Jbeta primers. TCRdb's table, derived via immunoSEQ multiplex PCR, lists solely in-frame clones and lacks some. The sample contains under 200,000 clones, more than 65% of which appear only once. The sample taken for sequencing was PBMCs. The origin of the receptors is a man aged 25 to 40 in good health and CMV-seronegative.

The chain carries TRBV12-2 and TRBJ1-6. TRBV12-2 is a pseudogene segment. There are 12 residues in the CDR3. CDR3 nucleotide sequence: TGTGCAAGTCGCTCGGTGTCGTCACCCCTCCACTTT. Translation: CASRSVSSPLHF.

The chain employs TRBV5-1 and TRBJ2-3, with D tentatively TRBD2 (6 bases). This CDR3 spans 17 amino acids. V was clipped by 4 bases and J by 3 bases, with 21 bases between them. Germline CDR1 is SGHRS and CDR2 is YFSETQ. CDR3 sequence (DNA): TGCGCCAGCAGCCATGGGTGGCGGGGAGAGGGGACAGATACGCAGTATTTT. Translated: CASSHGWRGEGTDTQYF.

This chain joins TRBV5-1 and TRBJ2-1; TRBD1 agrees at 7 bases. CDR3 size: 14 residues. Germline V gene sequence: CDR1 SGHRS, CDR2 YFSETQ. Unmatched junction bases numbered 5, after V lost 4 bases and J lost 4 bases. CDR3 in DNA: TGCGCCAGCAGCCCCGGGACAGAATACAATGAGCAGTTCTTC. Protein: CASSPGTEYNEQFF. Full variable domain (missing parts from reference TRBV5-1 and TRBJ2-1): KAGVTQTPRYLIKTRGQQVTLSCSPISGHRSVSWYQQTPGQGLQFLFEYFSETQRNKGNFPGRFSGRQFSNSRSEMNVSTLELGDSALYLCASSPGTEYNEQFFGPGTRLTVL.

The chain uses TRBV28 and TRBJ2-7; no definite D call. The CDR3 spans 15 residues. V gave up 3 bases and J gave up 2 bases, with 14 bases separating them. Germline V lookup: CDR1 MDHEN, CDR2 SYDVKM. The DNA for the CDR3 is TGTGCCAGCAGTTTTAATCGGCTAGTGGCCTACGAGCAGTACTTC. Translation: CASSFNRLVAYEQYF.

The V and J genes are TRBV7-2 and TRBJ2-3, with 8 bases identical to TRBD2. Germline values: CDR1 SGHTA, CDR2 FQGNSA. This CDR3 region has 14 residues. V trimming: 5 bases; J trimming: 2 bases; junction bases outside the gene matches: 3. CDR3 amino acids: CASSPGGITDTQYF. The CDR3 DNA is TGTGCCAGCAGCCCGGGGGGGATCACAGATACGCAGTATTTT.

A few counts support this clone. The rearrangement uses TRBV12-2 and TRBJ1-2; TRBD1 is the table's D call and was not checked against the DNA. TRBV12-2 is recorded as a pseudogene. The CDR3 consists of 16 residues. Written as DNA, the CDR3 is TGTGCAAGTCGCTCCGAGTCCAGGGCTCCTAACTATGGCTACACCTTC. Amino acids: CASRSESRAPNYGYTF.

The V and J genes are TRBV19 and TRBJ1-2, with TRBD1 identical over 9 bases. CDR1 and CDR2 from the germline V gene are LNHDA and SQIVND (reference sequence). V shed 6 bases, J shed 4 bases, and the junction held 9 bases outside the gene matches. The CDR3 consists of 15 residues. CDR3 region: CASSTGTGLTYGYTF. DNA of the CDR3: TGTGCCAGTAGCACCGGGACAGGGCTCACCTATGGCTACACCTTC.

V usage is TRBV21-1 and J usage is TRBJ2-4; the tabulated D call, TRBD1, remains unverified against the DNA. TRBV21-1 is classified as a pseudogene. The CDR3 spans 14 residues. The CDR3 nucleotides are TGTGCCAGCAGCGGACAGGGGTTGCGAAACATTCAGTACTTC. Its translation: CASSGQGLRNIQYF.

This chain joins TRBV5-1 and TRBJ2-7, with 7 nucleotides matching TRBD2. Germline loops: CDR1 SGHRS, CDR2 YFSETQ. The trim removed 4 bases at V and 2 bases at J, leaving 3 bases unmatched. CDR3 length equals 13 residues. The CDR3: CASSPGTTYEQYF. CDR3 bases: TGCGCCAGCAGCCCGGGGACTACCTACGAGCAGTACTTC.

The chain recombines TRBV6-5 with TRBJ2-7, with TRBD2 matching 10 bases. CDR1 is MNHEY, CDR2 SVGAGI, per germline. V shed 4 bases and J 3 bases; nucleotides not matched to a gene: 9. The CDR3 contains 16 residues. CDR3 in amino acids: CASSSGLAAGFYEQYF. CDR3 DNA sequence: TGTGCCAGCAGTTCCGGACTAGCGGCTGGTTTCTACGAGCAGTACTTC.

This clone appeared once. The gene calls are TRBV19 and TRBJ1-3, with unresolved D. Germline-derived CDR1 and CDR2 are LNHDA and SQIVND (reference sequence). The CDR3 is made up of 16 amino acids. The V and J ends lost 6 bases and 0 bases respectively, with 15 bases between them. CDR3: CASRKSDSSSGNTIYF. In nucleotides, the CDR3 is TGTGCCAGTAGAAAAAGCGACTCAAGCTCTGGAAACACCATATATTTT.

J is TRBJ2-1 and V is TRBV6-1, with D possibly matching TRBD2 (6 bases). Trimming cost V 1 base and J 0 bases, with 13 bases left between them. The CDR3 runs 17 residues. Germline-derived CDR1 and CDR2 are MNHNS and SASEGT. DNA for the CDR3: TGTGCCAGCAGTGAAGGGGGACTCCTGACCTCCTACAATGAGCAGTTCTTC. It is translated as CASSEGGLLTSYNEQFF.

The V and J genes are TRBV9 and TRBJ2-2; 8 bases fit TRBD1. The V gene's germline CDR1 is SGDLS and CDR2 YYNGEE. The CDR3 has 14 amino acids. V was pared by 5 bases and J by 9 bases, with 9 bases of the junction left unmatched. The CDR3 reads CASRGGQGSRELFF. CDR3 coding DNA: TGTGCCAGCAGAGGAGGACAGGGAAGCAGGGAGCTGTTTTTT.

The rearrangement joins TRBV11-1 to TRBJ1-1; D is uncertain. V was cut by 3 bases and J by 0 bases, with 8 bases left in between. The length of the CDR3 is 14 residues. The germline V gene has CDR1 SGHAT and CDR2 FQDESV (reference sequence). CDR3 in amino acids: CASSFRNMNTEAFF. CDR3 DNA: TGTGCCAGCAGCTTTCGCAACATGAACACTGAAGCTTTCTTT.

The V and J genes are TRBV11-2 and TRBJ2-3; TRBD2 aligns across 8 bases. Germline loops: CDR1 SGHAT, CDR2 FQNNGV. The CDR3 covers 13 residues. Trimming at V came to 6 bases and at J to 6 bases, leaving 5 bases not matched to a gene. The CDR3 nucleotides are TGTGCCAGCAGTTTAAGCGGGAGCGATACGCAGTATTTT. Its protein is CASSLSGSDTQYF.

The chain carries TRBV7-9 and TRBJ1-5; 8 nucleotides agree with TRBD1. J lost 0 bases, V lost 5 bases, and 9 bases had no gene match. CDR1 and CDR2 (germline): SEHNR, FQNEAQ (reference sequence). The CDR3 length is 17 residues. Here the CDR3 reads CASSRPDRGNSNQPQHF. The CDR3 DNA follows: TGTGCCAGCAGCCGACCCGACAGGGGTAATAGCAATCAGCCCCAGCATTTT.

The chain recombines TRBV29-1 with TRBJ2-3, with D unresolved. The CDR3 covers 13 residues. Per germline, CDR1 SQVTM and CDR2 ANQGSEA. The V gene lost 5 bases and the J gene lost 4 bases, with 13 bases spanning the gap. CDR3 DNA: TGCAGCGTTCCAGATTTTCCCGCAGATACGCAGTATTTT. The encoded protein is CSVPDFPADTQYF.

In its sample, this clone was seen a few times. V usage is TRBV5-1 and J usage is TRBJ2-5, with D possibly TRBD1 on 5 matching bases. The CDR3 has 19 residues. In germline, CDR1 is SGHRS, CDR2 YFSETQ. V was pared by 1 base and J by 1 base, with 23 bases between. This chain's CDR3 is CASSLFPPQAPDVQETQYF. The CDR3, as DNA: TGCGCCAGCAGCTTGTTCCCTCCACAGGCCCCCGATGTCCAAGAGACCCAGTACTTC.

The chain joins TRBV5-1 to TRBJ2-7, with 9 bases matching TRBD2. CDR3 size: 16 residues. V lost 2 bases, J lost 3 bases, and 9 bases stayed unmatched. The germline CDR1 and CDR2 sequences are SGHRS and YFSETQ. As DNA, the CDR3 is TGCGCCAGCAGCTTTCGAAGCGGGGGGACTAGCTACGAGCAGTACTTC. It translates to CASSFRSGGTSYEQYF.

The rearrangement joins TRBV5-1 to TRBJ1-2; D may be TRBD1 (5 bases). Between the trimmed V and J ends, which lost 0 bases and 2 bases, there was a span of 11 bases. The CDR3 extends over 15 amino acids. CDR1 is SGHRS and CDR2 is YFSETQ in the germline V gene. CDR3 DNA sequence: TGCGCCAGCAGCTTGGTGGGGGGACTAAACTATGGCTACACCTTC. Its translation: CASSLVGGLNYGYTF.

V and J are TRBV15 and TRBJ2-7; possible D gene TRBD1, 5 bases. Germline V CDR1 and CDR2: LNHNV, YYDKDF (reference sequence). CDR3 length: 15 amino acids. Trimming removed 5 bases at V and 0 bases at J, with 14 bases between. CDR3 amino acids: CATSPGGANSYEQYF. In DNA form, the CDR3 reads TGTGCCACCAGCCCGGGTGGGGCGAACTCCTACGAGCAGTACTTC.

This chain links TRBV2 with TRBJ1-4, with 9 bases matching TRBD1. Germline lookup yields CDR1 SNHLY and CDR2 FYNNEI. The ends lost 6 bases at V and 7 bases at J; junction bases unmatched: 18. CDR3 length: 18 amino acids. CDR3 amino acids: CASRGQGILPASGEKLFF. The CDR3 DNA reads as TGTGCCAGCAGGGGACAGGGTATTCTACCTGCTTCGGGTGAAAAACTGTTTTTT.

Only a few counts were recorded for this clone. The CDR3 is CASSPAGQENQPQHF. The DNA for the CDR3 is TGCGCCAGCAGCCCGGCGGGACAGGAAAATCAGCCCCAGCATTTT. V gene TRBV5-1 combines with J gene TRBJ1-5; TRBD1 matches 8 bases. Looked up from germline, CDR1 is SGHRS and CDR2 is YFSETQ. The CDR3 totals 15 residues. The trim removed 4 bases at V and 4 bases at J, leaving 7 bases unmatched.

This clone came up once. The chain uses TRBV10-3 and TRBJ1-1; D is possibly TRBD1 (6 bases). Trimming left V 6 bases short and J 2 bases short, with 7 bases between. This CDR3 region has 12 residues. Germline V gene data show CDR1 as ENHRY and CDR2 as SYGVKD. CDR3 bases: TGTGCCATCAGGGACAGCAACACTGAAGCTTTCTTT. This gives the protein CAIRDSNTEAFF.

This chain links TRBV29-1 with TRBJ2-7, with 8 bases identical to TRBD1. Germline CDR1 reads SQVTM; CDR2 reads ANQGSEA. The CDR3 spans 13 residues. The V segment lost 3 bases and the J segment 4 bases; nucleotides outside the gene matches: 5. Here the CDR3 DNA reads TGCAGCGTTGATGGACAGGGCCATTACGAGCAGTACTTC. Translation: CSVDGQGHYEQYF.